Below are 23 T cell receptor beta chains sequenced from a single sample in a study of shared clonotypes between healthy human individuals. Profiling relied on immunoSEQ multiplex PCR, and the TCRdb table lists in-frame clones only, not all of them. The table shows approximately 2.5 million clones, with 80% to 95% occurring only once. The sample taken for sequencing was naive CD4+ T cells from PBMCs. Subset here: CD45RA+ positively selected. These receptors all stem from a young man in good health. Some clones in this sample may be carry-over from other donors' samples.

The CDR3 spells CSLRTSGGETQYF. CDR3 nucleotide sequence: TGCAGCTTACGGACTAGCGGGGGGGAGACCCAGTACTTC. The chain carries TRBV29-1 and TRBJ2-5; TRBD2 matches 14 bases. Trimming at V came to 8 bases and at J to 5 bases, leaving 4 bases not matched to a gene. CDR3 length equals 13 residues. CDR1 and CDR2 from the germline V gene are SQVTM and ANQGSEA.

The rearrangement links TRBV7-2 to TRBJ1-2, with 9 bases matching TRBD1. J lost 1 base, V lost 11 bases, and 5 bases had no gene match. CDR1 and CDR2 from the germline V gene are SGHTA and FQGNSA. This CDR3 is 13 amino acids long. The CDR3 reads CAGLTGGNYGYTF. CDR3 nucleotide sequence: TGTGCCGGTTTGACAGGGGGTAACTATGGCTACACCTTC.

The chain joins TRBV5-6 to TRBJ1-1; D not resolved. CDR1 SGHDT and CDR2 YYEEEE come from the germline V gene. V was cut by 0 bases and J by 12 bases, with 15 bases left in between. The CDR3 sequence is 13 residues long. DNA for the CDR3: TGTGCCAGCAGCTTGGCCGATGGGCCTCCGCCTTTCTTT. It translates to CASSLADGPPPFF.

V and J are TRBV9 and TRBJ2-1, with 10 bases identical to TRBD1. This CDR3 has 15 residues. With 0 bases clipped from V and 8 bases from J, the junction kept 5 bases outside the gene matches. CDR1 is SGDLS, CDR2 YYNGEE, per germline. The CDR3 loop reads CASSVGGTGVYEQFF. The DNA of the CDR3 is TGTGCCAGCAGCGTAGGGGGGACAGGGGTCTATGAGCAGTTCTTC.

V gene TRBV6-5 combines with J gene TRBJ1-5, with unresolved D. Germline lookup yields CDR1 MNHEY and CDR2 SVGAGI. The CDR3 has 15 amino acids. Deletions cut 6 bases from V and 1 base from J, with 13 bases between. CDR3 residues: CASRSRVLSNQPQHF. The CDR3 region has the DNA TGTGCCAGCAGGTCCCGGGTCTTAAGCAATCAGCCCCAGCATTTT.

V is TRBV7-6 and J is TRBJ2-7, with 9 positions matching TRBD2. The ends lost 3 bases at V and 3 bases at J; junction bases unmatched: 3. Looked up from germline, CDR1 is SGHVS and CDR2 is FNYEAQ. This CDR3 spans 14 amino acids. The CDR3 nucleotides are TGTGCCAGCAGCTTGCGGGAGGGATACTACGAGCAGTACTTC. It encodes CASSLREGYYEQYF.

Here the CDR3 reads CASSVTREGEETQYF. In DNA form, the CDR3 reads TGTGCCAGCAGCGTAACCAGGGAGGGGGAAGAGACCCAGTACTTC. The chain has TRBV7-9 and TRBJ2-5, with D tentatively TRBD2 (7 bases). The CDR3 is made up of 15 amino acids. Looked up from germline, CDR1 is SEHNR and CDR2 is FQNEAQ (reference sequence). Trimming took off 5 bases at V and 3 bases at J, with 16 bases between the two ends.

Here the CDR3 DNA reads TGTGCCAGCAGCGGAACTAGCGAAGTGTTCTCCTACAATGAGCAGTTCTTC. This translates into CASSGTSEVFSYNEQFF. The chain is built from TRBV9 and TRBJ2-1; 7 positions match TRBD2. The ends lost 3 bases at V and 0 bases at J; junction bases unmatched: 9. In germline, CDR1 is SGDLS, CDR2 YYNGEE. This CDR3 is 17 amino acids long.

The chain carries TRBV18 and TRBJ2-5; D unresolved. Germline V CDR1 and CDR2: KGHSH, LQKENI. The CDR3 spans 14 residues. With 3 bases removed from V and 4 bases from J, the gap between germline ends came to 12 bases. CDR3 sequence reads: CASSPIQTVETQYF. Written as DNA, the CDR3 is TGTGCCAGCTCACCGATCCAGACTGTAGAGACCCAGTACTTC. Variable domain in full (rest from reference TRBV18 and TRBJ2-5): NAGVMQNPRHLVRRRGQEARLRCSPMKGHSHVYWYRQLPEEGLKFMVYLQKENIIDESGMPKERFSAEFPKEGPSILRIQQVVRGDSAAYFCASSPIQTVETQYFGPGTRLLVL.

The CDR3 is CASSQEGRGYNEQFF. For the CDR3, the DNA is TGCGCCAGCAGCCAAGAGGGGCGAGGGTACAATGAGCAGTTCTTC. This chain links TRBV4-3 with TRBJ2-1; D possibly matches TRBD1 or TRBD2 (5 bases each). CDR1 is LGHNA and CDR2 is YSLEER in the germline V gene. There are 15 residues in the CDR3. Trimming stripped 0 bases from V and 4 bases from J, with 10 bases between.

V is TRBV9 and J is TRBJ2-1; the D is unclear. CDR1 and CDR2 (germline): SGDLS, YYNGEE. The CDR3 has 14 residues. V was shortened by 1 base and J by 8 bases, with 13 bases between the two germline ends. CDR3 sequence: CASSVIGGSYEQFF. The CDR3 nucleotides read TGTGCCAGCAGCGTAATAGGCGGAAGTTATGAGCAGTTCTTC.

V is TRBV15 and J is TRBJ1-3, with a possible D match to TRBD1 (5 bases). With 0 bases removed from V and 0 bases from J, the gap between germline ends came to 9 bases. Germline CDR1 LNHNV, CDR2 YYDKDF (reference sequence). The CDR3 loop spans 16 amino acids. As DNA, the CDR3 is TGTGCCACCAGCAGAGAGTTCAGGGTCTCTGGAAACACCATATATTTT. This encodes CATSREFRVSGNTIYF.

The chain joins TRBV19 to TRBJ2-7, with unresolved D. The V gene lost 2 bases and the J gene lost 7 bases, with 15 bases spanning the gap. The CDR3 runs 14 residues. CDR1 is LNHDA and CDR2 is SQIVND in the germline V gene (reference sequence). This CDR3 reads CASSITGGQWEQYF. CDR3 DNA: TGTGCCAGTAGTATAACCGGCGGCCAGTGGGAGCAGTACTTC. Variable domain in full (rest from reference TRBV19 and TRBJ2-7): DGGITQSPKYLFRKEGQNVTLSCEQNLNHDAMYWYRQDPGQGLRLIYYSQIVNDFQKGDIAEGYSVSREKKESFPLTVTSAQKNPTAFYLCASSITGGQWEQYFGPGTRLTVT.

About this clone: The identical CDR3 is also encoded by other nucleotide sequences in the sample. This sequence joins TRBV7-2 and TRBJ1-4; a weak D match, TRBD1 (5 bases). CDR1 SGHTA and CDR2 FQGNSA come from the germline V gene. V was trimmed by 1 base and J by 6 bases, leaving 9 bases between them. The CDR3 is 14 amino acids. The CDR3 sequence is CASSLGGGDEKLFF. The CDR3 bases are TGTGCCAGCAGCTTAGGGGGGGGAGATGAAAAACTGTTTTTT.

This clone was counted a single time. DNA for the CDR3: TGTGCCAGCAGTGGTCAGGGTAGTGAGCAGTTCTTC. This codes for CASSGQGSEQFF. The chain couples TRBV9 to TRBJ2-1; tentative D call: TRBD1 (5 bases). With 5 bases removed from V and 9 bases from J, the gap between germline ends came to 12 bases. The germline V gene encodes CDR1 SGDLS and CDR2 YYNGEE. This CDR3 has 12 amino acids. Full variable domain (missing parts from reference TRBV9 and TRBJ2-1): DSGVTQTPKHLITATGQRVTLRCSPRSGDLSVYWYQQSLDQGLQFLIQYYNGEERAKGNILERFSAQQFPDLHSELNLSSLELGDSALYFCASSGQGSEQFFGPGTRLTVL.

Turning to this clone: The sample holds other DNA sequences that translate to the same CDR3. The chain is built from TRBV7-3 and TRBJ2-1; D not resolved. Germline V gene data show CDR1 as SGHTA and CDR2 as FQGTGA. The CDR3 is 13 amino acids. V gave up 5 bases and J gave up 3 bases, with 8 bases separating them. The CDR3 DNA follows: TGTGCCAGCAGCCGAGGTCTCTACAATGAGCAGTTCTTC. Its translation is CASSRGLYNEQFF.

About this clone: Other nucleotide sequences in the sample specify the same CDR3. J is TRBJ2-5 and V is TRBV5-1; D is perhaps TRBD2 (6 bases). V was trimmed by 4 bases and J by 5 bases, leaving 9 bases between them. This CDR3 region has 12 residues. Germline CDR1 reads SGHRS; CDR2 reads YFSETQ. The CDR3 reads CASSGGRETQYF. The CDR3 bases are TGCGCCAGCAGCGGGGGGAGGGAGACCCAGTACTTC.

The chain couples TRBV6-5 to TRBJ2-7; 8 positions match TRBD1. Looked up from germline, CDR1 is MNHEY and CDR2 is SVGAGI. The V segment lost 2 bases and the J segment 5 bases; nucleotides outside the gene matches: 5. CDR3 length equals 14 residues. DNA for the CDR3: TGTGCCAGCAGTTACCGGACAGGGACCCACGAGCAGTACTTC. It translates to CASSYRTGTHEQYF.

The chain recombines TRBV28 with TRBJ2-3, with 12 bases matching TRBD1. The trim removed 8 bases at V and 14 bases at J, leaving 17 bases unmatched. This CDR3 contains 15 residues. Per germline, CDR1 MDHEN and CDR2 SYDVKM. The CDR3 nucleotides are TGTGCCAGCCACACGCAAAGGGACAGGGGGCGAGTATTGTATTTT. Residues: CASHTQRDRGRVLYF.

The chain employs TRBV6-1 and TRBJ1-3; D gene uncertain. V was cut by 4 bases and J by 0 bases, with 13 bases left in between. CDR3 length equals 16 residues. Germline values: CDR1 MNHNS, CDR2 SASEGT. CDR3: CASSGLLLRSGNTIYF. Written as DNA, the CDR3 is TGTGCCAGCAGTGGCTTACTACTCCGCTCTGGAAACACCATATATTTT.

Concerning this clone itself: Other DNA sequences within the sample encode an identical CDR3. This chain connects TRBV5-1 to TRBJ2-5, with D perhaps TRBD1 (6 bases). In germline, CDR1 is SGHRS, CDR2 YFSETQ. V lost 4 bases and J lost 1, with 8 bases in between. This CDR3 comprises 13 residues. CDR3 in amino acids: CASSTRGQETQYF. In DNA form, the CDR3 reads TGCGCCAGCAGCACCAGGGGCCAAGAGACCCAGTACTTC.

J is TRBJ2-3 and V is TRBV5-1; unclear D gene. CDR1 is SGHRS and CDR2 is YFSETQ in the germline V gene. V shed 1 base and J shed 4 bases, with 16 bases lying between them. The length of the CDR3 is 16 residues. CDR3 DNA sequence: TGCGCCAGCAGCTTGAGCCTATCCAATACCCCAGATACGCAGTATTTT. It encodes CASSLSLSNTPDTQYF. The full variable domain, in which reference TRBV5-1 and TRBJ2-3 provide the parts outside the CDR3, is KAGVTQTPRYLIKTRGQQVTLSCSPISGHRSVSWYQQTPGQGLQFLFEYFSETQRNKGNFPGRFSGRQFSNSRSEMNVSTLELGDSALYLCASSLSLSNTPDTQYFGPGTRLTVL.

The chain has TRBV11-3 and TRBJ1-1; a weak D match, TRBD1 (6 bases). V was clipped by 5 bases and J by 5 bases, with 15 bases between them. Germline loops: CDR1 SGHNT, CDR2 YENEEA. CDR3 length equals 14 residues. The DNA of the CDR3 is TGTGCCAGCAGCCCCGGGGGGGCCCGGACTGAAGCTTTCTTT. It specifies CASSPGGARTEAFF.